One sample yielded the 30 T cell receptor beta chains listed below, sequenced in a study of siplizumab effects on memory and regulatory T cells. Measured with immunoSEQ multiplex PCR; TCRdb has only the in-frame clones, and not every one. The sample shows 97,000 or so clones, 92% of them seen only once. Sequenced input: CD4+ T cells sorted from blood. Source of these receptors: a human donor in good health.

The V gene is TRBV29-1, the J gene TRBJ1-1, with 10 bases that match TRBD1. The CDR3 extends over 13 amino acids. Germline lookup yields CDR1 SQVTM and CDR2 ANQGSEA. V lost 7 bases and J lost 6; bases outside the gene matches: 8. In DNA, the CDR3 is TGCAGCGGATCAACGGACAGGGGGGCTGAAGCTTTCTTT. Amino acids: CSGSTDRGAEAFF.

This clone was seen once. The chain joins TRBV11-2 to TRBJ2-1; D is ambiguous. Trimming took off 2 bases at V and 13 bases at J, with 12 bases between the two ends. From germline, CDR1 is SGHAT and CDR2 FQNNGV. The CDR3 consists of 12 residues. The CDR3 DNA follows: TGTGCCAGCAGCTTACTGTTTTGGGGACAGTTCTTC. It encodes CASSLLFWGQFF.

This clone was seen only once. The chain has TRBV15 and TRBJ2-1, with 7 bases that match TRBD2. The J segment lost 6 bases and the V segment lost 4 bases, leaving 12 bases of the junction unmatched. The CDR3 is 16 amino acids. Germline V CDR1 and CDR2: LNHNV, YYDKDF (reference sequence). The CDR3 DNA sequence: TGTGCCACCAGCAAGGAAAGAGGGACTAAAACCAATGAGCAGTTCTTC. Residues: CATSKERGTKTNEQFF.

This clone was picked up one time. The CDR3 DNA follows: TGCGCCAGCAGCTTGGAAGGGACTAGCGGGAGTAACGAGCAGTACTTC. Its translation is CASSLEGTSGSNEQYF. The chain uses TRBV5-1 and TRBJ2-7; 14 bases agree with TRBD2. Germline V gene data show CDR1 as SGHRS and CDR2 as YFSETQ. Unmatched junction bases numbered 4, after V lost 0 bases and J lost 5 bases. The CDR3 extends over 16 amino acids. Using reference TRBV5-1 and TRBJ2-7 for the parts outside the CDR3, the full variable domain is KAGVTQTPRYLIKTRGQQVTLSCSPISGHRSVSWYQQTPGQGLQFLFEYFSETQRNKGNFPGRFSGRQFSNSRSEMNVSTLELGDSALYLCASSLEGTSGSNEQYFGPGTRLTVT.

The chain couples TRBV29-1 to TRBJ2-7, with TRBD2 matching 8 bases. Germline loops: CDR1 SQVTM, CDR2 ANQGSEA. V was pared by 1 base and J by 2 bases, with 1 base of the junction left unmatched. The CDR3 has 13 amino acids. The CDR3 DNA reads TGCAGCGTTGAAGGCGGGGGGCCCTACGAGCAGTACTTC. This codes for CSVEGGGPYEQYF.

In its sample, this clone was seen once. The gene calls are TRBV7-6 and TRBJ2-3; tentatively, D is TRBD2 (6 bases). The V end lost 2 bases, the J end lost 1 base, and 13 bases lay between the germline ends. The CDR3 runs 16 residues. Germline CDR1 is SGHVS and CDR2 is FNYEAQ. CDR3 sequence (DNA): TGTGCCAGCAGCTTATTGGCGGGGCACCGCACAGATACGCAGTATTTT. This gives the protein CASSLLAGHRTDTQYF.

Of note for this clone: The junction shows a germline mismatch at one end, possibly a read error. The DNA of the CDR3 is TGTGCCAGCAGCCAAGATAGGGGGATTAGAACACAGGAGTCCTTC. Translating it yields CASSQDRGIRTQESF. The V gene is TRBV14, the J gene TRBJ2-7, with D possibly being TRBD1 (6 bases). This CDR3 has 15 amino acids. From germline, CDR1 is SGHDN and CDR2 FVKESK.

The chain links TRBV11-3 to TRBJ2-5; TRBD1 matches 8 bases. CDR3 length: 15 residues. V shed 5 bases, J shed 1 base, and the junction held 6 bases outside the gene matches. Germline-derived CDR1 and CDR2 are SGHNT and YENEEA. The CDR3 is CASSRNGQGQETQYF. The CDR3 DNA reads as TGTGCCAGCAGCCGAAACGGACAGGGCCAAGAGACCCAGTACTTC.

Here the CDR3 reads CARKTGFSEAFF. DNA of the CDR3: TGTGCCAGAAAAACGGGCTTTTCTGAAGCTTTCTTT. This chain connects TRBV2 to TRBJ1-1; unclear D gene. The V and J ends lost 9 bases and 6 bases respectively, with 14 bases between them. This CDR3 is built from 12 residues. The germline CDR1 and CDR2 sequences are SNHLY and FYNNEI.

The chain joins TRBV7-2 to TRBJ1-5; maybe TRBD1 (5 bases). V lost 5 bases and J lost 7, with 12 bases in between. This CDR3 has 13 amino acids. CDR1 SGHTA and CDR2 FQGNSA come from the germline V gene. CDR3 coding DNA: TGTGCCAGCAGCCGATCCACAGGCCAGCCCCAGCATTTT. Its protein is CASSRSTGQPQHF.

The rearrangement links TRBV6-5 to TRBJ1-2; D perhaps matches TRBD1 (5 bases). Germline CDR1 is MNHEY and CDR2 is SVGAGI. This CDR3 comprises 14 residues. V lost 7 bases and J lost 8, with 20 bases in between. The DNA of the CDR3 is TGTGCCAGCAAAACCCCGGGGTTAGCAGGGGGCTACACCTTC. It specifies CASKTPGLAGGYTF.

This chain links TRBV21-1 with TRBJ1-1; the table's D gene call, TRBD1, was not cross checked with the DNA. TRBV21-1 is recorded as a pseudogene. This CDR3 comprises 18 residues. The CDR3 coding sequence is TGTGCCAGCATCGACCACCGGGACAGGGGAGAGTTGAACACTGAAGCTTTCTTT. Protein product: CASIDHRDRGELNTEAFF.

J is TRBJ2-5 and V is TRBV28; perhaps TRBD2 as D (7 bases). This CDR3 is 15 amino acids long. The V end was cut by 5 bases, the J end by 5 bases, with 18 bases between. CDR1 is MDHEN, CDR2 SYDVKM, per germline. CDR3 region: CASSGGGTGGETQYF. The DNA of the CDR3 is TGTGCCAGCAGTGGGGGGGGCACAGGAGGGGAGACCCAGTACTTC.

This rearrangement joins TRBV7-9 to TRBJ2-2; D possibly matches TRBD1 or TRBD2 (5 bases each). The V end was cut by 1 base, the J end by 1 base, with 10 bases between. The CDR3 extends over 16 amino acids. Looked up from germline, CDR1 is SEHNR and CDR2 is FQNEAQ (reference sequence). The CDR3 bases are TGTGCCAGCAGCTTAGACGGGACCCTGAACACCGGGGAGCTGTTTTTT. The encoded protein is CASSLDGTLNTGELFF.

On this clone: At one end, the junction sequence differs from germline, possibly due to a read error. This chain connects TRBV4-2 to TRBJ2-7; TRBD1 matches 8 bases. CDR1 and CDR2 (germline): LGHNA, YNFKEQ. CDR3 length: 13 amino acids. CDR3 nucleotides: TGTGCCAACAGCCGCGCCGGGACAGGCGAGCAGTACTTC. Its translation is CANSRAGTGEQYF.

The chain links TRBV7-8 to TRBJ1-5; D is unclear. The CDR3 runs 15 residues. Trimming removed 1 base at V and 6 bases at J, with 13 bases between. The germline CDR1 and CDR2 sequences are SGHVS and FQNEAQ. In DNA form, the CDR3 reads TGTGCCAGCAGCTTAGGCAGGAGGGTGTTTCAGCCCCAGCATTTT. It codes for CASSLGRRVFQPQHF. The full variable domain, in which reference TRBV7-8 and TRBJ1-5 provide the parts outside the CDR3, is GAGVSQSPRYKVAKRGQDVALRCDPISGHVSLFWYQQALGQGPEFLTYFQNEAQLDKSGLPSDRFFAERPEGSVSTLKIQRTQQEDSAVYLCASSLGRRVFQPQHFGDGTRLSIL.

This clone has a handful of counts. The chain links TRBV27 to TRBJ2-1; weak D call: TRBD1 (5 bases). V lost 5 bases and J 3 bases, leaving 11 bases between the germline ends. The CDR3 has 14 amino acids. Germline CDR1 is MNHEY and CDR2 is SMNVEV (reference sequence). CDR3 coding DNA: TGTGCCAGCAGTCCCCAGGGCTACTACAATGAGCAGTTCTTC. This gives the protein CASSPQGYYNEQFF.

Here the CDR3 DNA reads TGTGCCAGCTCACCACCCCGAGGGGACCCCTTCTACAATGAGCAGTTCTTC. Translated, it gives CASSPPRGDPFYNEQFF. The genes are TRBV18 and TRBJ2-1; D is tentatively TRBD1 or TRBD2 (5 bases each). From germline, CDR1 is KGHSH and CDR2 LQKENI. With 0 bases removed from V and 3 bases from J, the gap between germline ends came to 15 bases. The CDR3 sequence is 17 residues long.

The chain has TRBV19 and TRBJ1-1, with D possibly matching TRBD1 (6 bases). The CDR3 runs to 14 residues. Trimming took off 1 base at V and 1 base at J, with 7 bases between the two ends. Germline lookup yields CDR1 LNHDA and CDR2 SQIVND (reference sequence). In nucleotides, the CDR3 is TGTGCCAGTAGTATAGGGACAGCGAACACTGAAGCTTTCTTT. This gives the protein CASSIGTANTEAFF. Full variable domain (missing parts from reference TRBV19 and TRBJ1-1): DGGITQSPKYLFRKEGQNVTLSCEQNLNHDAMYWYRQDPGQGLRLIYYSQIVNDFQKGDIAEGYSVSREKKESFPLTVTSAQKNPTAFYLCASSIGTANTEAFFGQGTRLTVV.

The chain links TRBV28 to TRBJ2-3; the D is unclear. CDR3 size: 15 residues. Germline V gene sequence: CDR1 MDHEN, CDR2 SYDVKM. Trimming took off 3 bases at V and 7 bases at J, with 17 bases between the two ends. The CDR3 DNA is TGTGCCAGCAGTTTTGGAATAATAAGGAAAAATACGCAGTATTTT. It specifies CASSFGIIRKNTQYF.

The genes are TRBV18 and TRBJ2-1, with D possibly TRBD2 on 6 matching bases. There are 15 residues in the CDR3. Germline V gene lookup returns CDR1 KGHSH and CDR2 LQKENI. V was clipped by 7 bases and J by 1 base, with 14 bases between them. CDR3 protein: CASFYGTVSYNEQFF. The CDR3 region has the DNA TGTGCCAGCTTCTATGGGACTGTTTCCTACAATGAGCAGTTCTTC.

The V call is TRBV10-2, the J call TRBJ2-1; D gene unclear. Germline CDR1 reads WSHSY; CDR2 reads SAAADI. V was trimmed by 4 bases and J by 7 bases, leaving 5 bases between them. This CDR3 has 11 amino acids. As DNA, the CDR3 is TGCGCCAGCAGTGGGAAAAATGAGCAGTTCTTC. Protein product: CASSGKNEQFF.

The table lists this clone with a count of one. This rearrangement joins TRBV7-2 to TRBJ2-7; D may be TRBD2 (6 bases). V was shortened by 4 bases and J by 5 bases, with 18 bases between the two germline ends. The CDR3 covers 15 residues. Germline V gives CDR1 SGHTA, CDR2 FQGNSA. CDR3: CASSSRLGEVNEQYF. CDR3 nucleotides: TGTGCCAGCAGCTCTCGACTAGGGGAGGTCAACGAGCAGTACTTC. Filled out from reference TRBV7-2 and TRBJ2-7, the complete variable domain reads GAGVSQSPSNKVTEKGKDVELRCDPISGHTALYWYRQSLGQGLEFLIYFQGNSAPDKSGLPSDRFSAERTGGSVSTLTIQRTQQEDSAVYLCASSSRLGEVNEQYFGPGTRLTVT.

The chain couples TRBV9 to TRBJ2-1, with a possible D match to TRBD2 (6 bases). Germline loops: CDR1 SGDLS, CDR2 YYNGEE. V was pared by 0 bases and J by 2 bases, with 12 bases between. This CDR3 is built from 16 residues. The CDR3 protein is CASSVGPAGTYNEQFF. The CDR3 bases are TGTGCCAGCAGCGTAGGACCGGCGGGAACCTACAATGAGCAGTTCTTC.

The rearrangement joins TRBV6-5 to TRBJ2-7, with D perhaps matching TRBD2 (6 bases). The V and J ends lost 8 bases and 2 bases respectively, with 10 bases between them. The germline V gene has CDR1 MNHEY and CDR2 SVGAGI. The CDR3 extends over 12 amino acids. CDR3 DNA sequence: TGTGCCAGCCGGGACTCGACCTACGAGCAGTACTTC. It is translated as CASRDSTYEQYF.

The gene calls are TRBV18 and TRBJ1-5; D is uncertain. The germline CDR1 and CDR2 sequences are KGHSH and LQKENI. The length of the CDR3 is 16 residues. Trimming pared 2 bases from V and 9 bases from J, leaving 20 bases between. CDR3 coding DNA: TGTGCCAGCTCACCAGAAAAAGGGCGGGATTTGGGGCCCCAGCATTTT. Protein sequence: CASSPEKGRDLGPQHF.

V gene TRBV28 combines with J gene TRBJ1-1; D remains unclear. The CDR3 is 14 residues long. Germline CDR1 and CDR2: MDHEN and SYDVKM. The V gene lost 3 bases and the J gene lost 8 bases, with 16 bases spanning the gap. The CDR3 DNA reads TGTGCCAGCAGTTTTTACGGGAGGCGCGGGGAAGCTTTCTTT. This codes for CASSFYGRRGEAFF.

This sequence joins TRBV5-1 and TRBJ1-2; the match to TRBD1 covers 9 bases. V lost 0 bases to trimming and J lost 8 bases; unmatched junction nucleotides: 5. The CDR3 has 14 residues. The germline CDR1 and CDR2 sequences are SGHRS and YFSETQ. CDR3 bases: TGCGCCAGCAGCTTGGCGGGACAGGGTGTCGGCTACACCTTC. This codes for CASSLAGQGVGYTF.

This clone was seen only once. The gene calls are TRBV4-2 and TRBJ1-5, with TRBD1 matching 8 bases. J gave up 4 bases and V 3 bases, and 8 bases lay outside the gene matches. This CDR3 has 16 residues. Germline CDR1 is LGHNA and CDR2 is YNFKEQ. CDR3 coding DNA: TGTGCCAGCAGCCAGGTACAGACAGGGGAAAATCAGCCCCAGCATTTT. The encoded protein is CASSQVQTGENQPQHF.

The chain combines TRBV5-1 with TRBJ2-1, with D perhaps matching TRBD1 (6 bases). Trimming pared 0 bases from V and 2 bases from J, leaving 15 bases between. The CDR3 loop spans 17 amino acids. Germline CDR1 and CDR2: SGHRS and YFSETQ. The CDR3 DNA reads TGCGCCAGCAGCTTGGTCGACAGGCCACCTCCCTACAATGAGCAGTTCTTC. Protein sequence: CASSLVDRPPPYNEQFF.